This T cell receptor (beta chain) stems from a study of T cells after yellow fever vaccination. MiXCR was run by TCRdb on the 5' RACE reads, yielding one entry per CDR3 protein. The repertoire holds 350,000 to 450,000 distinct CDR3 sequences, with 18% as singletons. The CDR3 covers 14 residues. Germline assignment: CDR1 DFQATT and CDR2 SNEGSKA (reference sequence). V dropped 1 base and J dropped 5; count of bases not matched to a gene: 4. The sequencing here drew on PBMCs, taken before the yellow fever booster vaccination. The clonotype was recovered from a man younger than 30 who received the YFV17D yellow fever vaccine. The chain employs TRBV20-1 and TRBJ2-2; 7 positions agree with TRBD2. In nucleotides, the CDR3 is TGCAGTGCTAGAGGACTAGCCGATACCGGGGAGCTGTTTTTT. Protein sequence: CSARGLADTGELFF.